This record covers a single T cell receptor beta chain. The data originate from a study of CD8 T cells in Susac syndrome. An amount of RNA that ranged from 0.5 to 1 ug was reverse transcribed with random hexamers. It was immunoSEQ multiplex PCR that amplified TCR beta CDR3 across 54 Vbeta and 13 Jbeta. TCRdb called the immunoSEQ multiplex PCR reads again in MiXCR, with one record for every CDR3 protein. The table shows around 50,000 distinct CDR3 sequences, with about 91% occurring only once. This CDR3 has 15 residues. J lost 4 bases, V lost 2 bases, and 7 bases had no gene match. Germline CDR1 and CDR2: SNHLY and FYNNEI. Sequencing of TCR beta was performed on blood CD8+ T cells and on blood CD4+ T cells. Negative isolation yielded CD4+ and CD8+ T cells, and FACS enriched TEMRA cells.

This receptor was obtained from a human donor in good health. The V gene is TRBV2, the J gene TRBJ2-5, with 7 positions matching TRBD1. Sequencing was carried out using CD8+ T cells from PBMCs. CDR3 in amino acids: CASSEPGTERETQYF. CDR3 bases: TGTGCCAGCAGTGAACCCGGGACAGAGAGAGAGACCCAGTACTTC.